The 30 T cell receptor beta chains below all came from one sample that was sequenced in a study of blood T cell repertoires in COVID-19. Only in-frame clones appear in the TCRdb table, and some are missing; sequencing was by immunoSEQ multiplex PCR. The sample records 300,000 to 350,000 clones, about nine tenths being singletons. Sequencing was carried out using peripheral blood. All receptors derive from a woman in her 70s with COVID-19, enrolled during active disease.

The chain joins TRBV5-8 to TRBJ2-5; 10 positions agree with TRBD1. This CDR3 has 15 amino acids. Germline V gives CDR1 SGHTS, CDR2 YDEGEE. The V segment lost 3 bases and the J segment 5 bases; nucleotides outside the gene matches: 7. CDR3 sequence: CASSSETGGVETQYF. The CDR3 DNA sequence: TGTGCCAGCAGCTCGGAGACAGGGGGCGTGGAGACCCAGTACTTC.

This sequence joins TRBV6-5 and TRBJ1-5, with TRBD1 matching 7 bases. The CDR3 is 15 amino acids. After removal of 7 bases from V and 1 base from J, the junction contained 7 bases not matched to a gene. Per the germline V gene, CDR1 is MNHEY and CDR2 is SVGAGI. In nucleotides, the CDR3 is TGTGCCAGCATGTCGCCGGGACAGAGCAATCAGCCCCAGCATTTT. Its protein product is CASMSPGQSNQPQHF.

This clone was seen only once. The V gene is TRBV11-2, the J gene TRBJ1-1; D is undetermined. V lost 5 bases, J lost 8 bases, and 12 bases lay in between. The CDR3 loop spans 12 amino acids. Germline V gene data show CDR1 as SGHAT and CDR2 as FQNNGV. The CDR3 spells CASSPPGREAFF. The CDR3 DNA reads TGTGCCAGCAGCCCCCCCGGCAGGGAAGCTTTCTTT.

This sequence joins TRBV9 and TRBJ1-1; possible D gene TRBD1, 5 bases. Trimming shortened V by 4 bases and J by 4 bases, and 17 bases separated the two germline ends. The germline V gene has CDR1 SGDLS and CDR2 YYNGEE. This CDR3 region has 15 residues. This CDR3 reads CASSSGGGSLTEAFF. CDR3 in DNA: TGTGCCAGCAGCTCTGGGGGGGGAAGTCTCACTGAAGCTTTCTTT.

CDR3 amino acids: CASSSTGDRGSPLHF. For the CDR3, the DNA is TGTGCCAGCAGTTCTACAGGGGATCGGGGTTCACCCCTCCACTTT. The chain uses TRBV6-5 and TRBJ1-6; 7 bases are shared with TRBD1. The CDR3 totals 15 residues. Germline assignment: CDR1 MNHEY and CDR2 SVGAGI. V shed 4 bases, J shed 9 bases, and the junction held 9 bases outside the gene matches.

The chain couples TRBV6-5 to TRBJ2-1; no reliable D call. V lost 3 bases, J lost 0 bases, and 6 bases lay in between. Per germline, CDR1 MNHEY and CDR2 SVGAGI. The CDR3 is made up of 14 amino acids. CDR3 protein: CASSYRSSYNEQFF. For the CDR3, the DNA is TGTGCCAGCAGTTATAGATCCTCCTACAATGAGCAGTTCTTC.

The chain joins TRBV7-2 to TRBJ1-2; no clear D. V was shortened by 1 base and J by 4 bases, with 13 bases between the two germline ends. There are 15 residues in the CDR3. Germline V gene sequence: CDR1 SGHTA, CDR2 FQGNSA. CDR3 in DNA: TGTGCCAGCAGCTTAGATCCCGACACCTCCTATGGCTACACCTTC. Its translation: CASSLDPDTSYGYTF.

V and J are TRBV5-6 and TRBJ2-4; D might be TRBD1 (6 bases). The CDR3 runs 14 residues. V was cut by 0 bases and J by 8 bases, with 12 bases left in between. Germline-derived CDR1 and CDR2 are SGHDT and YYEEEE. This CDR3 is CASSLDREGYIQYF. The CDR3 coding sequence is TGTGCCAGCAGCTTGGACAGGGAAGGATACATTCAGTACTTC.

The gene calls are TRBV5-6 and TRBJ1-5, with D possibly TRBD1 on 6 matching bases. Looked up from germline, CDR1 is SGHDT and CDR2 is YYEEEE. Trimming stripped 2 bases from V and 5 bases from J, with 11 bases between. This CDR3 is 14 amino acids long. The CDR3 loop is CASSFSGDHQPQHF. The CDR3 DNA reads as TGTGCCAGCAGCTTTTCAGGGGATCATCAGCCCCAGCATTTT. Full variable domain (remainder filled in from reference TRBV5-6 and TRBJ1-5): DAGVTQSPTHLIKTRGQQVTLRCSPKSGHDTVSWYQQALGQGPQFIFQYYEEEERQRGNFPDRFSGHQFPNYSSELNVNALLLGDSALYLCASSFSGDHQPQHFGDGTRLSIL.

V and J are TRBV12-5 and TRBJ1-1; the match to TRBD1 covers 12 bases. The ends lost 0 bases at V and 10 bases at J; junction bases unmatched: 9. The CDR3 length is 16 residues. Germline V gene data show CDR1 as LGHNT and CDR2 as FRNRAP. The CDR3 region is CASGLVTGQGAAGAFF. In nucleotides, the CDR3 is TGTGCTAGTGGTTTGGTAACGGGACAGGGGGCCGCGGGAGCTTTCTTT.

The chain carries TRBV27 and TRBJ1-5, with 7 bases matching TRBD1. The CDR3 totals 15 residues. The germline CDR1 and CDR2 sequences are MNHEY and SMNVEV (reference sequence). V dropped 6 bases and J dropped 0; count of bases not matched to a gene: 5. DNA for the CDR3: TGTGCCAGCAGCCGACAGGGAAATAGCAATCAGCCCCAGCATTTT. Translated, it gives CASSRQGNSNQPQHF.

The CDR3 DNA reads as TGTGCCTGGAGTGACAGACCCTATCAGCCCCAGCATTTT. Its protein product is CAWSDRPYQPQHF. The chain carries TRBV30 and TRBJ1-5; D not resolved. Trimming removed 1 base at V and 5 bases at J, with 9 bases between. Looked up from germline, CDR1 is GTSNPN and CDR2 is SVGIG (reference sequence). This CDR3 is built from 13 residues.

The rearrangement joins TRBV30 to TRBJ1-2, with a tentative D call TRBD1 (6 bases). The CDR3 runs 13 residues. Germline V CDR1 and CDR2: GTSNPN, SVGIG (reference sequence). Between the trimmed V and J ends, which lost 3 bases and 4 bases, there was a span of 12 bases. The CDR3 nucleotides read TGTGCCTGGAGAGGTATAGGGGGCTATGGCTACACCTTC. Amino acid sequence: CAWRGIGGYGYTF.

V gene TRBV3-1 (or the pseudogene TRBV3-2) combines with J gene TRBJ1-1, with D possibly being TRBD1 (6 bases). CDR1 LGHDT and CDR2 YNNKEL come from the germline V gene (reference sequence). V shed 0 bases and J shed 1 base, with 18 bases lying between them. The CDR3 length is 18 residues. The CDR3 DNA is TGTGCCAGCAGCCAAGATGGGCAGGGGCCTTCTCCGAACACTGAAGCTTTCTTT. Translating gives CASSQDGQGPSPNTEAFF.

The rearrangement links TRBV5-1 to TRBJ2-7; 8 bases match TRBD2. Trimming removed 1 base from V and 0 bases from J; junction bases left unmatched: 15. The germline CDR1 and CDR2 sequences are SGHRS and YFSETQ. The CDR3 is made up of 19 amino acids. The DNA for the CDR3 is TGCGCCAGCAGCTTGTTCGCGGGGGGAAACTTCTATAGCTCCTACGAGCAGTACTTC. Protein: CASSLFAGGNFYSSYEQYF.

The chain uses TRBV12-2 and TRBJ2-2; the table's D call, TRBD1, has no DNA check behind it. TRBV12-2 is given as a pseudogene. There are 15 residues in the CDR3. In nucleotides, the CDR3 is TGTGCAAGTCGAAGACAGGGGGCGAACACCGGGGAGCTGTTTTTT. Encoded protein: CASRRQGANTGELFF.

The rearrangement joins TRBV7-9 to TRBJ1-4, with D maybe TRBD1 (5 bases). The V end lost 2 bases, the J end lost 5 bases, and 12 bases lay between the germline ends. Germline V CDR1 and CDR2: SEHNR, FQNEAQ (reference sequence). This CDR3 has 15 residues. The CDR3 sequence: CASSLRGGMNEKLFF. In DNA, the CDR3 is TGTGCCAGCAGCTTAAGGGGCGGGATGAATGAAAAACTGTTTTTT.

This clone was picked up a small number of times. V and J are TRBV11-3 and TRBJ2-1, with 8 positions matching TRBD2. The germline CDR1 and CDR2 sequences are SGHNT and YENEEA. The CDR3 spans 14 residues. Unmatched junction bases numbered 3, after V lost 1 base and J lost 7 bases. In nucleotides, the CDR3 is TGTGCCAGCAGCTTAGGCGGGGGGACGAATGAGCAGTTCTTC. Protein product: CASSLGGGTNEQFF.

As to this clone: The same CDR3 also results from other DNA sequences found in this sample. The chain is built from TRBV5-1 and TRBJ1-3; a possible D gene is TRBD1 (5 bases). Between the trimmed V and J ends, which lost 0 bases and 1 base, there was a span of 5 bases. Germline CDR1 is SGHRS and CDR2 is YFSETQ. CDR3 length equals 14 residues. Written as DNA, the CDR3 is TGCGCCAGCAGCTTGGCAGGGTCTGGAAACACCATATATTTT. Amino acids: CASSLAGSGNTIYF.

This clone was seen a handful of times. The chain employs TRBV4-3 and TRBJ2-3; weak D call: TRBD1 (5 bases). The V gene's germline CDR1 is LGHNA and CDR2 YSLEER. This CDR3 has 20 amino acids. Between the trimmed V and J ends, which lost 1 base and 0 bases, there was a span of 23 bases. CDR3 sequence: CASSQGVRTTTLISTDTQYF. CDR3 DNA sequence: TGCGCCAGCAGCCAAGGGGTAAGGACAACGACCCTGATTAGCACAGATACGCAGTATTTT.

The CDR3 bases are TGTGCCAGTAGCATCGGGACAGGGGGTAAGAATCAGCCCCAGCATTTT. The encoded protein is CASSIGTGGKNQPQHF. The chain combines TRBV19 with TRBJ1-5; 11 nucleotides line up with TRBD1. V was pared by 6 bases and J by 4 bases, with 8 bases of the junction left unmatched. Germline CDR1 and CDR2: LNHDA and SQIVND (reference sequence). This CDR3 contains 16 residues.

The gene calls are TRBV29-1 and TRBJ1-1, with 8 bases aligning to TRBD1. V gave up 7 bases and J gave up 4 bases; unmatched junction bases: 8. CDR1 and CDR2 from the germline V gene are SQVTM and ANQGSEA. The CDR3 covers 13 residues. The CDR3 DNA reads as TGCAGCGCCGGACAGGGTTTCGGCACTGAAGCTTTCTTT. Translation: CSAGQGFGTEAFF. Full variable domain (missing parts from reference TRBV29-1 and TRBJ1-1): SAVISQKPSRDICQRGTSLTIQCQVDSQVTMMFWYRQQPGQSLTLIATANQGSEATYESGFVIDKFPISRPNLTFSTLTVSNMSPEDSSIYLCSAGQGFGTEAFFGQGTRLTVV.

The gene calls are TRBV5-1 and TRBJ2-7, with D unclear. The CDR3 is 13 residues long. Looked up from germline, CDR1 is SGHRS and CDR2 is YFSETQ. Trimming pared 4 bases from V and 0 bases from J, leaving 8 bases between. CDR3 DNA: TGCGCCAGCAGCGCGGCGACCTCCTACGAGCAGTACTTC. Amino acid sequence: CASSAATSYEQYF.

This chain uses TRBV18 with TRBJ1-5; 7 bases line up with TRBD1. Losses at the gene ends were 6 bases for V and 8 bases for J; bases not matched to a gene: 13. Per germline, CDR1 KGHSH and CDR2 LQKENI. The CDR3 spans 15 residues. CDR3: CASSRLTGEVEPQHF. In DNA, the CDR3 is TGTGCCAGCTCGCGGCTTACAGGGGAGGTAGAGCCCCAGCATTTT.

The chain uses TRBV19 and TRBJ1-5; the match to TRBD1 covers 9 bases. Germline CDR1 LNHDA, CDR2 SQIVND (reference sequence). This CDR3 is built from 15 residues. CDR3 amino acids: CASRIQDRGGQPQHF. In nucleotides, the CDR3 is TGTGCTAGTCGGATCCAGGACAGGGGAGGCCAGCCCCAGCATTTT.

J is TRBJ2-7 and V is TRBV2; 7 bases align to TRBD1. The CDR3 covers 14 residues. Germline assignment: CDR1 SNHLY and CDR2 FYNNEI. The J segment lost 2 bases and the V segment lost 6 bases, leaving 7 bases of the junction unmatched. DNA of the CDR3: TGTGCCAGCAGCCGGACAGGTCCGACCTACGAGCAGTACTTC. Translated, it gives CASSRTGPTYEQYF.

The chain carries TRBV3-1 (or the pseudogene TRBV3-2) and TRBJ2-5, with TRBD2 identical over 7 bases. The V segment lost 0 bases and the J segment 4 bases; nucleotides outside the gene matches: 11. The CDR3 runs 17 residues. Germline V gene sequence: CDR1 LGHDT, CDR2 YNNKEL (reference sequence). CDR3 coding DNA: TGTGCCAGCAGCCAAGACTATGGCCCTCCGGGGGGAGAGACCCAGTACTTC. Translating it yields CASSQDYGPPGGETQYF.

The chain couples TRBV28 to TRBJ2-1; perhaps TRBD2 as D (5 bases). The CDR3 is 14 amino acids. V was clipped by 3 bases and J by 5 bases, with 11 bases between them. Germline V gives CDR1 MDHEN, CDR2 SYDVKM. CDR3 DNA: TGTGCCAGCAGTTTGGTGGCGCGGGACAATGAGCAGTTCTTC. This codes for CASSLVARDNEQFF.

The CDR3, as DNA: TGCGCCAGCAATGGGGGGGGGCCGATCAATGAGCAGTTCTTC. This translates into CASNGGGPINEQFF. The rearrangement uses TRBV5-1 and TRBJ2-1, with D possibly being TRBD2 (7 bases). This CDR3 is 14 amino acids long. Germline CDR1 SGHRS, CDR2 YFSETQ. The V and J ends lost 6 bases and 6 bases respectively, with 16 bases between them.

The chain couples TRBV6-5 to TRBJ1-1; D not certain. This CDR3 comprises 11 residues. V was pared by 2 bases and J by 4 bases, with 2 bases between. In germline, CDR1 is MNHEY, CDR2 SVGAGI. In nucleotides, the CDR3 is TGTGCCAGCAGTTACCTCACTGAAGCTTTCTTT. Protein: CASSYLTEAFF.